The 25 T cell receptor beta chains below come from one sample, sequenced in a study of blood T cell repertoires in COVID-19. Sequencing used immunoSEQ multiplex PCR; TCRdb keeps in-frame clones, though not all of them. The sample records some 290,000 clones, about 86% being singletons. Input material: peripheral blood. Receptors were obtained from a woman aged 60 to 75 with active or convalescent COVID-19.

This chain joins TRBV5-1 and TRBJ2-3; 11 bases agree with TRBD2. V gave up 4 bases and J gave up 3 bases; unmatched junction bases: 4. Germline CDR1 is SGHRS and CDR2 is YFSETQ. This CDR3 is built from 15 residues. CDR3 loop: CASSDTSGGTDTQYF. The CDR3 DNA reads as TGCGCCAGCAGCGATACTAGCGGGGGAACAGATACGCAGTATTTT.

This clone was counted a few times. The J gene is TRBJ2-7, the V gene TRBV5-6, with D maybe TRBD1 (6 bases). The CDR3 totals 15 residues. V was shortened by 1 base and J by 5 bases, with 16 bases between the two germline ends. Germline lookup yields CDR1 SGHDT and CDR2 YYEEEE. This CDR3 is CASSLLGGPNNEQYF. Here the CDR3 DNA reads TGTGCCAGCAGCTTGCTAGGGGGTCCCAACAACGAGCAGTACTTC.

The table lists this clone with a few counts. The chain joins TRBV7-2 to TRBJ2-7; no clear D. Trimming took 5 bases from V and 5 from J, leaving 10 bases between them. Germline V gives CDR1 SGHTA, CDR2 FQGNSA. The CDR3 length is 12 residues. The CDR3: CASSGPSNEQYF. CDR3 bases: TGTGCCAGCAGCGGCCCCTCGAACGAGCAGTACTTC.

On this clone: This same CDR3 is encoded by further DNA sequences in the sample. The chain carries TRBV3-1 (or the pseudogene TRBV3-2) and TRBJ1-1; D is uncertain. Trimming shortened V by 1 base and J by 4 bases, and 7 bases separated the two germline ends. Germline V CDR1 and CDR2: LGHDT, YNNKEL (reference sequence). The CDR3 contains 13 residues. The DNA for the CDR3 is TGTGCCAGCAGCCAAGGGGCGGGCACTGAAGCTTTCTTT. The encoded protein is CASSQGAGTEAFF.

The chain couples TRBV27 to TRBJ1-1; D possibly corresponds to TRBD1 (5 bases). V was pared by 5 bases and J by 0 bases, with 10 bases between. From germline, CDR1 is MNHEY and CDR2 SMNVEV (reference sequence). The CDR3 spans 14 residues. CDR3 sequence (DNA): TGTGCCAGCAGTATAACAGGAGTGAACACTGAAGCTTTCTTT. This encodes CASSITGVNTEAFF.

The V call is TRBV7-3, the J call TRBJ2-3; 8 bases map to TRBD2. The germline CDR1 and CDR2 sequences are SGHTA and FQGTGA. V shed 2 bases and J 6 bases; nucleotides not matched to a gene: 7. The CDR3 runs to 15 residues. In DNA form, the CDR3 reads TGTGCCAGCAGCTTACAAGCTAGCGGGTGGGATACGCAGTATTTT. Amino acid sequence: CASSLQASGWDTQYF.

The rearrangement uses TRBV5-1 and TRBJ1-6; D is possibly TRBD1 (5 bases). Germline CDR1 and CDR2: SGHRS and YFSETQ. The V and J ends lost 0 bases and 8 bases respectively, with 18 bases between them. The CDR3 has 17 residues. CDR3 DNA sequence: TGCGCCAGCAGCTTGGGGGATAGGGGTACAAGGGATTCACCCCTCCACTTT. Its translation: CASSLGDRGTRDSPLHF.

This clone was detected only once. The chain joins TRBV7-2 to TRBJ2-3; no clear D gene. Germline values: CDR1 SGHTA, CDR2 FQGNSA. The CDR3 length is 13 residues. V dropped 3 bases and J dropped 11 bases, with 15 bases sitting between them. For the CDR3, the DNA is TGTGCCAGCAGCTTTCAGAGGTTACAAGGGCAGTATTTT. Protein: CASSFQRLQGQYF.

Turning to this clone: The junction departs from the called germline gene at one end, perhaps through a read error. For the CDR3, the DNA is TGTGCCAGCAGTAAACTGGACAGGACCACTAAAGCTTTCTTT. Translation: CASSKLDRTTKAFF. The chain combines TRBV27 with TRBJ1-1; 7 bases agree with TRBD1. This CDR3 comprises 14 residues. Germline lookup yields CDR1 MNHEY and CDR2 SMNVEV (reference sequence).

CDR3 sequence reads: CASSGDLNTEAFF. As DNA, the CDR3 is TGTGCCAGCAGCGGGGACTTGAACACTGAAGCTTTCTTT. The chain links TRBV7-6 to TRBJ1-1, with a weak D call TRBD1 (5 bases). V lost 5 bases to trimming and J lost 0 bases, with 7 bases between them. CDR3 length: 13 residues. Germline loops: CDR1 SGHVS, CDR2 FNYEAQ.

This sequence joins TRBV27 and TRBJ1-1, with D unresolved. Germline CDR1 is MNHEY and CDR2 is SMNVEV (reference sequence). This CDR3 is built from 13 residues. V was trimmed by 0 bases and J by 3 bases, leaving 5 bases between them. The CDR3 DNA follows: TGTGCCAGCAGTTTATCACGGGACACTGAAGCTTTCTTT. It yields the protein CASSLSRDTEAFF.

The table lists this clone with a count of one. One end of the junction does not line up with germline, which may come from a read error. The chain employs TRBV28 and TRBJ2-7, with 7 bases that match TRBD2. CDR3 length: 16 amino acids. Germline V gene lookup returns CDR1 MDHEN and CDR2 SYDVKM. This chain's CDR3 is CASDGRDRFLRVGGSF. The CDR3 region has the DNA TGTGCCAGCGATGGGAGGGACCGATTCCTACGAGTCGGGGGTAGTTTC.

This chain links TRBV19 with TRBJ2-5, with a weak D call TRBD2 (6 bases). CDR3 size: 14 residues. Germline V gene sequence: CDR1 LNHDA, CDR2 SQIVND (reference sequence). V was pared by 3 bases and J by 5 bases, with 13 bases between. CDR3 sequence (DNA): TGTGCCAGTAGTATGTATACGGGGGAGGAGACCCAGTACTTC. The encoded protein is CASSMYTGEETQYF.

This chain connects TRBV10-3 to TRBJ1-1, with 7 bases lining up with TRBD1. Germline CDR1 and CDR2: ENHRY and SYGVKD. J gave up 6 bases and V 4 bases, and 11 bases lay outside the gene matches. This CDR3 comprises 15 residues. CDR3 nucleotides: TGTGCCATCAGTGGAGGGGGCGCTAATCTGTCTGAAGCTTTCTTT. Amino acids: CAISGGGANLSEAFF.

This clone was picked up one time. In DNA form, the CDR3 reads TGTGCCACCAGTCGCCCGGGAGAAGAGACCCAGTACTTC. Its protein is CATSRPGEETQYF. V usage is TRBV24-1 and J usage is TRBJ2-5; D might be TRBD2 (6 bases). Germline V gene lookup returns CDR1 KGHDR and CDR2 SFDVKD. Trimming cost V 6 bases and J 3 bases, with 10 bases left between them. The CDR3 sequence is 13 residues long.

As DNA, the CDR3 is TGTGCCAGCACCCTGACAGGGGAGGTTGGTGGAAACACCATATATTTT. Protein sequence: CASTLTGEVGGNTIYF. The chain links TRBV28 to TRBJ1-3, with 8 bases aligning to TRBD1. Trimming cost V 7 bases and J 3 bases; bases outside gene matches: 11. The germline CDR1 and CDR2 sequences are MDHEN and SYDVKM. This CDR3 has 16 amino acids.

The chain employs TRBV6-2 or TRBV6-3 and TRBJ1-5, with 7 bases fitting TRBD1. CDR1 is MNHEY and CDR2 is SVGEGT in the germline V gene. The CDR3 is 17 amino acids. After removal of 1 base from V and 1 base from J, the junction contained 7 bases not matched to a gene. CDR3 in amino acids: CASSYYPPGQSNQPQHF. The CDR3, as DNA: TGTGCCAGCAGTTACTACCCACCGGGACAGAGCAATCAGCCCCAGCATTTT.

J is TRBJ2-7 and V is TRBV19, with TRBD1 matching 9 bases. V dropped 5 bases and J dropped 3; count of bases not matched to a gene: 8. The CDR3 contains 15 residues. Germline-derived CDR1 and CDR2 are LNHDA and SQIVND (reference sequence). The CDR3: CASSQGQGRYYEQYF. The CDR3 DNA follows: TGTGCCAGTAGTCAAGGACAGGGGCGATACTACGAGCAGTACTTC.

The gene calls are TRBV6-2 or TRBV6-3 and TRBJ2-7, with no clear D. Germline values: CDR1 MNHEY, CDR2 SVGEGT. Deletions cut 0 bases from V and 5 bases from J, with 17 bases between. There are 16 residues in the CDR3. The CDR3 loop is CASSYSGSGPWDEQYF. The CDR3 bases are TGTGCCAGCAGTTACTCCGGGTCGGGTCCGTGGGACGAGCAGTACTTC.

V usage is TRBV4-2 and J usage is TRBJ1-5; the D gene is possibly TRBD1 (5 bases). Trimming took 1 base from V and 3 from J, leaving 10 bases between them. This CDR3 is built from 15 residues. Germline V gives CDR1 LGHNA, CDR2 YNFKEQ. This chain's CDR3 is CASSQGEGDNQPQHF. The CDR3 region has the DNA TGTGCCAGCAGCCAAGGAGAAGGGGACAATCAGCCCCAGCATTTT.

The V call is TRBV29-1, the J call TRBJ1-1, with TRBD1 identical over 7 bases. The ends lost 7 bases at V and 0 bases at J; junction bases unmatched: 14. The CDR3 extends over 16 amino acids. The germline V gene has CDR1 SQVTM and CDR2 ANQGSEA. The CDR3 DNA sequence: TGCAGCGCCTACCCCGGGACAGCAAGCCTGAACACTGAAGCTTTCTTT. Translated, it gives CSAYPGTASLNTEAFF.

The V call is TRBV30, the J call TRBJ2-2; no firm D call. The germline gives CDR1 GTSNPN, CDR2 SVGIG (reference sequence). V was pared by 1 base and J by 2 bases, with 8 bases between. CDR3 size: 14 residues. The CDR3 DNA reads TGTGCCTGGAGTGCGGGTCTCAACACCGGGGAGCTGTTTTTT. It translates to CAWSAGLNTGELFF. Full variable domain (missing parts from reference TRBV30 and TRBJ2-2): SQTIHQWPATLVQPVGSPLSLECTVEGTSNPNLYWYRQAAGRGLQLLFYSVGIGQISSEVPQNLSASRPQDRQFILSSKKLLLSDSGFYLCAWSAGLNTGELFFGEGSRLTVL.

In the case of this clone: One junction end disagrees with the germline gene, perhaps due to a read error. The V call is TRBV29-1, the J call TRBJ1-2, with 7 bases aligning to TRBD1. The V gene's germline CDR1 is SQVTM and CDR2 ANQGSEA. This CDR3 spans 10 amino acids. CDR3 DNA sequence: TGCAGCGCCGACCTTCAGGGGGGCATCTTC. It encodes CSADLQGGIF.

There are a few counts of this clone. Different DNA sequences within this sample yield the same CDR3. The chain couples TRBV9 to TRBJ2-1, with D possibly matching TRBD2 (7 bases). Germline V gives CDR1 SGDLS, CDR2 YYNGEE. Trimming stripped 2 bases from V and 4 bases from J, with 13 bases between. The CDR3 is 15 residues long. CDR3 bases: TGTGCCAGCAGCGTTCGGGGGGCGGGTTACAATGAGCAGTTCTTC. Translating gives CASSVRGAGYNEQFF.

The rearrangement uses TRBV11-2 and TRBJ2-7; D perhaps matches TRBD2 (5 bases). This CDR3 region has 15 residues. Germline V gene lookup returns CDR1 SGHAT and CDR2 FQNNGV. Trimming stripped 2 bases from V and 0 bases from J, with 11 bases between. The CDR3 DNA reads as TGTGCCAGCAGCTTAACACACGGACTCTCCTACGAGCAGTACTTC. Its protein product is CASSLTHGLSYEQYF.